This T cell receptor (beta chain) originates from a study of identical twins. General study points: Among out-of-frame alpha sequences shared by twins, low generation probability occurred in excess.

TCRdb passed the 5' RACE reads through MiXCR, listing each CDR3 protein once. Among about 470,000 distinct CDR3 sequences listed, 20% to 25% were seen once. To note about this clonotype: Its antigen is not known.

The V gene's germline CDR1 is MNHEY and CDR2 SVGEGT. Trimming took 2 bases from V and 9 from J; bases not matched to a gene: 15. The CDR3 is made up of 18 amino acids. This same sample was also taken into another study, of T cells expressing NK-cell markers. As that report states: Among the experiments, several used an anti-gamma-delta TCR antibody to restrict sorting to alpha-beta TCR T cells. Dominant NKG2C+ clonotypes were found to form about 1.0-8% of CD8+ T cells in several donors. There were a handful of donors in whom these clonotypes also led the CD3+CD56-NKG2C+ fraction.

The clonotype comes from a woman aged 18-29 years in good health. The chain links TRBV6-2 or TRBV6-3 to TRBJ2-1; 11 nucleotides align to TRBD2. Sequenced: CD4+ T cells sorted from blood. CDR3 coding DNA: TGTGCCAGCAGTTACCTCCCAGCTAGCGGGAGGCGGGGTAGTGAGCAGTTCTTC. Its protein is CASSYLPASGRRGSEQFF.